This section outlines one TCR beta chain sequence together with its context. Its antigen is not identified. As for treatment: roughly 11-day PBMC culture with coronavirus spike peptide pools or control peptides (ViraFEST assay). This sample was taken from a study of vaccination and CD4 T cells after COVID-19. In the study overall: Drawing of post-COVID samples took place a median roughly 100 days after diagnosis (range 35 to 161). The authors used overlapping spike peptides from SARS-CoV-2, HCoV-NL63, HCoV-OC43 and HCoV-229E to stimulate cells.

Germline-derived CDR1 and CDR2 are MNHNS and SASEGT. This CDR3 comprises 17 residues. The V end lost 2 bases, the J end lost 4 bases, and 21 bases lay between the germline ends. Sequencing of cultured CD4+ T cell DNA used the Oncomine TCR Beta short-read assay. MiXCR was run by TCRdb on the PCR reads, yielding one entry per CDR3 protein. Of some 15,000 distinct CDR3 sequences in the sample, around 40% were seen once. The sequencing input was cultured CD4+ T cells from blood. The source is a human donor with COVID-19. The gene calls are TRBV6-1 and TRBJ2-7; perhaps TRBD2 as D (6 bases). The CDR3 loop reads CASSEPTRGVLRYEQYF. The CDR3 region has the DNA TGTGCCAGCAGTGAACCAACGCGGGGTGTCCTTAGATACGAGCAGTACTTC.